The 30 T cell receptor beta chains below all came from one sample that was sequenced in a study of blood T cells in healthy people across ages. Together with a sample-barcoded 5' primer, a J-beta primer mix was included in a second PCR lasting about 6 to 11 cycles. In TCRdb, the 5' RACE reads were re-called with MiXCR into one record per CDR3 protein. In the table there are hundreds of thousands of distinct CDR3 sequences, approximately 50% of which are singletons. The material sequenced was blood. The origin of the receptors is a woman between 55 and 75 years old in good health.

A few counts support this clonotype. CDR3 DNA: TGTGCCACTTCTTGGTGGGGGGATGAGCAGTTCTTC. Translation: CATSWWGDEQFF. This chain connects TRBV10-3 to TRBJ2-1; maybe TRBD2 (6 bases). The V end was cut by 10 bases, the J end by 8 bases, with 15 bases between. Germline CDR1 and CDR2: ENHRY and SYGVKD. The CDR3 extends over 12 amino acids.

This clonotype was observed a handful of times. The chain is built from TRBV18 and TRBJ2-4; unclear D gene. The J call may be wrong; the DNA end is better matched by TRBJ2-7. This CDR3 is 13 amino acids long. Germline-derived CDR1 and CDR2 are KGHSH and LQKENI. CDR3 loop: CASSPGPDDEQYF. The CDR3 coding sequence is TGTGCCAGCTCACCAGGACCGGATGACGAGCAGTACTTC.

This chain uses TRBV5-1 with TRBJ1-2, with a weak D call TRBD1 (5 bases). The CDR3 is made up of 15 amino acids. The V end lost 4 bases, the J end lost 6 bases, and 19 bases lay between the germline ends. Germline CDR1 reads SGHRS; CDR2 reads YFSETQ. The CDR3 spells CASSLGTPDVNGYTF. CDR3 sequence (DNA): TGCGCCAGCAGCCTAGGGACTCCCGATGTGAATGGCTACACCTTC.

This clonotype was seen only a few times. The genes are TRBV20-1 and TRBJ2-7; D is perhaps TRBD1 (6 bases). The V and J ends lost 5 bases and 4 bases respectively, with 12 bases between them. In germline, CDR1 is DFQATT, CDR2 SNEGSKA (reference sequence). The CDR3 contains 12 residues. CDR3 DNA sequence: TGCAGTGCTGCTACAGGGTTGTACGAGCAGTACTTC. Its protein product is CSAATGLYEQYF.

This chain links TRBV7-2 with TRBJ2-2; D is unclear. V was pared by 1 base and J by 0 bases, with 6 bases between. Germline V gene data show CDR1 as SGHTA and CDR2 as FQGNSA. CDR3 length equals 15 residues. CDR3 DNA: TGTGCCAGCAGCTTAGACCTCGCGAACACCGGGGAGCTGTTTTTT. Its protein is CASSLDLANTGELFF.

This clonotype has more than one count but fewer than ten. The chain couples TRBV20-1 to TRBJ2-3; 10 positions match TRBD1. After removal of 4 bases from V and 5 bases from J, the junction contained 9 bases not matched to a gene. The CDR3 is made up of 15 amino acids. The germline V gene has CDR1 DFQATT and CDR2 SNEGSKA (reference sequence). CDR3 bases: TGCAGTGCTATAAAGACAGGGGGCAAGAGAGATACGCAGTATTTT. Translated, it gives CSAIKTGGKRDTQYF.

This clonotype has only a few counts. V is TRBV9 and J is TRBJ2-6, with D possibly matching TRBD1 (6 bases). Germline CDR1 and CDR2: SGDLS and YYNGEE. Trimming removed 5 bases at V and 0 bases at J, with 12 bases between. The CDR3 is 16 amino acids. The CDR3 loop reads CASSSLQGSGANVLTF. In DNA, the CDR3 is TGTGCCAGCAGTTCACTACAGGGCTCTGGGGCCAACGTCCTGACTTTC.

The chain recombines TRBV9 with TRBJ2-1, with 8 bases identical to TRBD2. V was clipped by 0 bases and J by 6 bases; unmatched bases: 5. The length of the CDR3 is 15 residues. Germline V lookup: CDR1 SGDLS, CDR2 YYNGEE. The CDR3 nucleotides are TGTGCCAGCAGCGTAGCGGGACTAGGGGCCAATGAGCAGTTCTTC. Its protein is CASSVAGLGANEQFF.

The chain couples TRBV6-4 to TRBJ2-5; 8 bases are shared with TRBD2. Unmatched junction bases numbered 7, after V lost 0 bases and J lost 1 base. The CDR3 contains 17 residues. Germline CDR1 MRHNA, CDR2 SNTAGT. The DNA for the CDR3 is TGTGCCAGCAGTGACTCATCAAGCGGGAGTTGCCAAGAGACCCAGTACTTC. This codes for CASSDSSSGSCQETQYF.

V usage is TRBV15 and J usage is TRBJ2-3; 8 nucleotides match TRBD2. The germline V gene has CDR1 LNHNV and CDR2 YYDKDF (reference sequence). Losses at the gene ends were 8 bases for V and 1 base for J; bases not matched to a gene: 8. This CDR3 region has 15 residues. The CDR3 DNA follows: TGTGCCACCGTGAGCGGGAGAGGAGGCACAGATACGCAGTATTTT. It yields the protein CATVSGRGGTDTQYF.

This chain uses TRBV10-3 with TRBJ2-1, with D uncertain. Trimming removed 4 bases at V and 8 bases at J, with 12 bases between. Germline-derived CDR1 and CDR2 are ENHRY and SYGVKD. The CDR3 extends over 13 amino acids. In DNA, the CDR3 is TGTGCCATCAGTGCCCCGAACGAGGATGAGCAGTTCTTC. Protein product: CAISAPNEDEQFF.

The chain links TRBV4-2 to TRBJ2-5; D unclear. Deletions cut 1 base from V and 5 bases from J, with 8 bases between. Germline V gene sequence: CDR1 LGHNA, CDR2 YNFKEQ. The CDR3 is made up of 13 amino acids. The CDR3 nucleotides read TGTGCCAGCAGCCAAGGGCATACCGAGACCCAGTACTTC. This codes for CASSQGHTETQYF.

This sequence joins TRBV4-3 and TRBJ2-3, with 7 positions matching TRBD2. The CDR3 is made up of 17 amino acids. The trim removed 0 bases at V and 2 bases at J, leaving 8 bases unmatched. The germline V gene encodes CDR1 LGHNA and CDR2 YSLEER. The CDR3 nucleotides are TGCGCCAGCAGCCAAGATCGGGCTAGCGGACTCACAGATACGCAGTATTTT. Translated: CASSQDRASGLTDTQYF.

The CDR3 here is CASSLMGLAPYYEQYF. The CDR3 DNA reads TGTGCCAGCAGCTTAATGGGACTAGCTCCGTACTACGAGCAGTACTTC. This chain links TRBV7-2 with TRBJ2-7; 9 bases fit TRBD2. With V trimmed by 2 bases and J by 3 bases, 8 bases remained unmatched. Germline V CDR1 and CDR2: SGHTA, FQGNSA. The CDR3 loop spans 16 amino acids.

The chain employs TRBV6-2 or TRBV6-3 and TRBJ2-6; no reliable D call. The CDR3 is 15 residues long. The V gene's germline CDR1 is MNHEY and CDR2 SVGEGT. V lost 4 bases to trimming and J lost 2 bases, with 9 bases between them. The CDR3: CASSSMRTGANVLTF. CDR3 sequence (DNA): TGTGCCAGCAGTTCGATGCGGACTGGGGCCAACGTCCTGACTTTC.

The chain employs TRBV20-1 and TRBJ2-7, with unresolved D. The J call may not be correct, given that the DNA end is closer to TRBJ2-5. Germline CDR1 is DFQATT and CDR2 is SNEGSKA (reference sequence). The CDR3 contains 13 residues. CDR3 DNA: TGCAGTGCTAGAGTTCCAGCTGGGGAGACCCAGTACTTC. Translating gives CSARVPAGETQYF.

This clonotype has only a few counts. This chain links TRBV20-1 with TRBJ2-3; 9 bases align to TRBD2. Germline CDR1 is DFQATT and CDR2 is SNEGSKA (reference sequence). This CDR3 region has 12 residues. Trimming cost V 4 bases and J 4 bases; bases outside gene matches: 0. This CDR3 is CSAIAGADTQYF. CDR3 DNA: TGCAGTGCTATAGCGGGAGCAGATACGCAGTATTTT.

This chain links TRBV27 with TRBJ1-2; D might be TRBD1 (5 bases). The germline CDR1 and CDR2 sequences are MNHEY and SMNVEV (reference sequence). There are 16 residues in the CDR3. Trimming took 5 bases from V and 1 from J, leaving 17 bases between them. Here the CDR3 reads CASSPRGGRFNYGYTF. The CDR3 DNA reads TGTGCCAGCAGTCCACGCGGGGGTCGATTTAACTATGGCTACACCTTC.

J is TRBJ2-1 and V is TRBV7-2, with 7 bases that match TRBD2. J was trimmed by 6 bases and V by 2 bases; bases with no gene match: 7. The CDR3 has 15 amino acids. Germline V CDR1 and CDR2: SGHTA, FQGNSA. CDR3 in amino acids: CASSLSSGPLNEQFF. The CDR3 DNA reads as TGTGCCAGCAGCTTAAGTAGCGGGCCCCTCAATGAGCAGTTCTTC.

The chain joins TRBV7-2 to TRBJ1-2; 10 bases are a match to TRBD1. Germline lookup yields CDR1 SGHTA and CDR2 FQGNSA. CDR3 size: 16 residues. V trimming: 3 bases; J trimming: 7 bases; junction bases outside the gene matches: 11. In nucleotides, the CDR3 is TGTGCCAGCAGCTTTAGTCTAGCGACAGGGGGCGCTGGCTACACCTTC. Its protein product is CASSFSLATGGAGYTF.

The V gene is TRBV20-1, the J gene TRBJ1-2; no clear D. The length of the CDR3 is 10 residues. Trimming pared 6 bases from V and 3 bases from J, leaving 5 bases between. Germline assignment: CDR1 DFQATT and CDR2 SNEGSKA (reference sequence). The CDR3 region is CSAWDYGYTF. CDR3 DNA: TGCAGTGCCTGGGACTATGGCTACACCTTC.

The V gene is TRBV7-3, the J gene TRBJ2-1, with 10 bases matching TRBD2. Germline lookup yields CDR1 SGHTA and CDR2 FQGTGA. With V trimmed by 6 bases and J by 10 bases, 6 bases remained unmatched. The CDR3 is made up of 13 amino acids. Here the CDR3 reads CASSRLAGVEQFF. The CDR3 nucleotides are TGTGCCAGCAGTCGACTAGCGGGCGTCGAGCAGTTCTTC. The full variable domain, its missing parts supplied by reference TRBV7-3 and TRBJ2-1, is GAGVSQTPSNKVTEKGKYVELRCDPISGHTALYWYRQSLGQGPEFLIYFQGTGAADDSGLPNDRFFAVRPEGSVSTLKIQRTERGDSAVYLCASSRLAGVEQFFGPGTRLTVL.

The genes are TRBV29-1 and TRBJ1-1; possibly TRBD1 for D (6 bases). Germline CDR1 and CDR2: SQVTM and ANQGSEA. The CDR3 has 15 amino acids. The V end lost 3 bases, the J end lost 3 bases, and 17 bases lay between the germline ends. The DNA for the CDR3 is TGCAGCGTTGAGAACCCCGGGGGCGGTTACACTGAAGCTTTCTTT. Translation gives CSVENPGGGYTEAFF.

CDR3 residues: CSVTPGGSSYGYTF. In DNA, the CDR3 is TGCAGCGTTACCCCGGGGGGCAGCAGCTATGGCTACACCTTC. This sequence joins TRBV29-1 and TRBJ1-2; the D gene is possibly TRBD1 (6 bases). The CDR3 runs 14 residues. Germline CDR1 and CDR2: SQVTM and ANQGSEA. V lost 5 bases to trimming and J lost 4 bases, with 17 bases between them.

The chain uses TRBV20-1 and TRBJ1-4; weak D call: TRBD1 (6 bases). From germline, CDR1 is DFQATT and CDR2 SNEGSKA (reference sequence). This CDR3 is 15 amino acids long. Trimming removed 6 bases from V and 4 bases from J, with 18 bases in between. The CDR3 sequence: CSAHKDSRGNEKLFF. The CDR3 DNA reads as TGCAGTGCCCACAAGGACAGTCGGGGTAATGAAAAACTGTTTTTT.

The V call is TRBV9, the J call TRBJ2-4, with D perhaps matching TRBD1 (6 bases). The CDR3 extends over 13 amino acids. Germline CDR1 reads SGDLS; CDR2 reads YYNGEE. The V gene lost 3 bases and the J gene lost 13 bases, with 17 bases spanning the gap. The chain's CDR3 is CASSGGAEGEQYF. CDR3 nucleotides: TGTGCCAGCAGCGGAGGGGCTGAGGGGGAGCAGTACTTC.

The table lists this clonotype with many counts. This chain connects TRBV5-1 to TRBJ2-3; TRBD2 agrees at 7 bases. CDR1 is SGHRS and CDR2 is YFSETQ in the germline V gene. The CDR3 totals 14 residues. V lost 5 bases, J lost 6 bases, and 9 bases stayed unmatched. In DNA, the CDR3 is TGCGCCAGCAGAAGGGCGGGAGAGTCGGATACGCAGTATTTT. It yields the protein CASRRAGESDTQYF.

V and J are TRBV7-2 and TRBJ1-2; D may be TRBD1 (5 bases). With 0 bases removed from V and 8 bases from J, the gap between germline ends came to 13 bases. CDR1 SGHTA and CDR2 FQGNSA come from the germline V gene. CDR3 size: 14 residues. CDR3 sequence reads: CASSLAWGTYGYTF. The CDR3 nucleotides are TGTGCCAGCAGCTTAGCTTGGGGGACCTACGGCTACACCTTC.

The gene calls are TRBV28 and TRBJ2-6; D may be TRBD2 (6 bases). Germline values: CDR1 MDHEN, CDR2 SYDVKM. Trimming took 6 bases from V and 0 from J, leaving 12 bases between them. The length of the CDR3 is 16 residues. CDR3 sequence reads: CASRRTGDSGANVLTF. CDR3 sequence (DNA): TGTGCCAGCAGGAGGACGGGAGACTCTGGGGCCAACGTCCTGACTTTC.

The chain links TRBV3-1 to TRBJ2-1; TRBD1 might be the D (7 bases). The length of the CDR3 is 16 residues. Germline values: CDR1 LGHDT, CDR2 YNNKEL (reference sequence). Trimming stripped 4 bases from V and 5 bases from J, with 18 bases between. The CDR3 nucleotides are TGTGCCAGCAGCCCCAGACACGGAGGGGGCAACAATGAGCAGTTCTTC. The encoded protein is CASSPRHGGGNNEQFF.